Below are 20 T cell receptor beta chains sequenced from a single sample in a study of siplizumab effects on memory and regulatory T cells (dated by TCRdb to between 2017 and 2020). The library was generated by the immunoSEQ multiplex PCR assay. TCRdb stores this immuneACCESS table with in-frame sequences only. Part of the clones is absent; in the studies checked, under half of the shortfall reflects unresolved V genes, and no reason is known for the rest. Recorded for this sample are 70,000 to 100,000 clones; approximately 97% of them occurred a single time. 0.031% of the sample is held by the ten biggest clonotypes. The specimen was naive CD4+ T cells sorted from blood. The cell subset or site label for this specimen denotes: unstimulated naive T cells. The receptors derive from a human donor in good health.

The rearrangement links TRBV2 to TRBJ2-7; 10 bases line up with TRBD1. Germline V gene lookup returns CDR1 SNHLY and CDR2 FYNNEI. The CDR3 spans 15 residues. Trimming cost V 6 bases and J 5 bases; bases outside gene matches: 10. CDR3 DNA: TGTGCCAGCAGGGACCGAGGGGACAGGGGCGACGAGCAGTACTTC. It translates to CASRDRGDRGDEQYF.

The chain couples TRBV30 to TRBJ1-5; weak D call: TRBD1 (6 bases). The ends were cut back, 1 base at V and 2 bases at J, with 9 bases in the middle. From germline, CDR1 is GTSNPN and CDR2 SVGIG (reference sequence). The CDR3 consists of 14 residues. CDR3 sequence (DNA): TGTGCCTGGAGTGCTTCAGGGGGCAATCAGCCCCAGCATTTT. Residues: CAWSASGGNQPQHF.

V is TRBV10-1 and J is TRBJ2-3, with 9 bases identical to TRBD2. CDR1 and CDR2 from the germline V gene are WNHNN and SYGVQD (reference sequence). The CDR3 has 17 residues. The V segment lost 0 bases and the J segment 6 bases; nucleotides outside the gene matches: 10. In DNA form, the CDR3 reads TGCGCCAGCAGTGAGTCACCCCCAGCGGGGGGCCTTGATACGCAGTATTTT. Protein sequence: CASSESPPAGGLDTQYF.

The V call is TRBV28, the J call TRBJ2-1; 9 bases map to TRBD2. The CDR3 length is 16 residues. The V gene's germline CDR1 is MDHEN and CDR2 SYDVKM. Trimming at V came to 6 bases and at J to 6 bases, leaving 12 bases not matched to a gene. CDR3 amino acids: CASRNSGGGAGNEQFF. CDR3 in DNA: TGTGCCAGCAGGAACTCGGGCGGGGGGGCCGGCAATGAGCAGTTCTTC.

CDR3 region: CASSLDRYTEAFF. Here the CDR3 DNA reads TGTGCCAGCAGCTTAGACAGATACACTGAAGCTTTCTTT. The chain is built from TRBV4-2 and TRBJ1-1; tentative D call: TRBD1 (5 bases). Germline CDR1 is LGHNA and CDR2 is YNFKEQ. V lost 5 bases to trimming and J lost 3 bases, with 10 bases between them. This CDR3 has 13 amino acids.

This clone was counted once. The chain recombines TRBV2 with TRBJ2-7; 10 nucleotides match TRBD1. This CDR3 contains 13 residues. Germline V gives CDR1 SNHLY, CDR2 FYNNEI. V shed 7 bases and J 6 bases; nucleotides not matched to a gene: 6. The CDR3 region is CASNGDRGPEQYF. The CDR3 DNA is TGTGCCAGCAACGGGGACAGGGGTCCCGAGCAGTACTTC.

This CDR3 reads CSGLKQGNFRDGYTF. The CDR3 region has the DNA TGCAGCGGGTTAAAACAGGGAAATTTTCGGGATGGCTACACCTTC. The chain recombines TRBV29-1 with TRBJ1-2; D may be TRBD1 (6 bases). There are 15 residues in the CDR3. V was shortened by 7 bases and J by 6 bases, with 24 bases between the two germline ends. Per the germline V gene, CDR1 is SQVTM and CDR2 is ANQGSEA.

The V and J genes are TRBV11-3 and TRBJ2-3; 8 nucleotides agree with TRBD1. The CDR3 length is 15 residues. V dropped 2 bases and J dropped 3; count of bases not matched to a gene: 4. CDR1 and CDR2 (germline): SGHNT, YENEEA. The CDR3 coding sequence is TGTGCCAGCAGCTTAAGGACAGGGTCTACAGATACGCAGTATTTT. Its protein product is CASSLRTGSTDTQYF. The full variable domain, with the rest looked up from reference TRBV11-3 and TRBJ2-3, is EAGVVQSPRYKIIEKKQPVAFWCNPISGHNTLYWYLQNLGQGPELLIRYENEEAVDDSQLPKDRFSAERLKGVDSTLKIQPAELGDSAVYLCASSLRTGSTDTQYFGPGTRLTVL.

This chain joins TRBV19 and TRBJ1-2; D gene unclear. Germline CDR1 is LNHDA and CDR2 is SQIVND (reference sequence). The length of the CDR3 is 15 residues. The V gene lost 8 bases and the J gene lost 4 bases, with 20 bases spanning the gap. CDR3 loop: CASPTLENHGYGYTF. The CDR3 nucleotides are TGTGCCAGTCCTACCCTAGAAAATCACGGCTATGGCTACACCTTC.

This chain connects TRBV6-6 to TRBJ1-2; no firm D call. CDR1 and CDR2 (germline): MNHNY, SVGAGI (reference sequence). CDR3 length: 13 amino acids. V dropped 5 bases and J dropped 8 bases, with 15 bases sitting between them. CDR3 amino acids: CASSSDPFQGYTF. In DNA, the CDR3 is TGTGCCAGCAGTAGCGACCCATTCCAGGGCTACACCTTC.

This clone was picked up one time. The CDR3 DNA reads TGTGCCAGCTCACCAACGACAGGGGCTCTCGAGCAGTACTTC. Protein sequence: CASSPTTGALEQYF. The J gene is TRBJ2-7, the V gene TRBV18, with 8 bases identical to TRBD1. Germline V lookup: CDR1 KGHSH, CDR2 LQKENI. The CDR3 is made up of 14 amino acids. V lost 2 bases and J lost 6; bases outside the gene matches: 6.

The chain carries TRBV20-1 and TRBJ2-5; D uncertain. Germline V CDR1 and CDR2: DFQATT, SNEGSKA (reference sequence). V was pared by 6 bases and J by 5 bases, with 10 bases between. The CDR3 spans 11 residues. The CDR3 nucleotides read TGCAGTGCCCATACGCGGGAGACCCAGTACTTC. Amino acid sequence: CSAHTRETQYF.

The chain employs TRBV5-1 and TRBJ2-2, with 10 bases identical to TRBD1. Germline CDR1 reads SGHRS; CDR2 reads YFSETQ. The CDR3 is 16 residues long. J lost 4 bases, V lost 4 bases, and 7 bases had no gene match. The CDR3 loop is CASSQGQGSPTGELFF. In DNA form, the CDR3 reads TGCGCCAGCAGCCAGGGACAGGGGAGCCCCACCGGGGAGCTGTTTTTT.

The V gene is TRBV9, the J gene TRBJ2-3; no clear D gene. This CDR3 has 15 amino acids. The V end lost 3 bases, the J end lost 2 bases, and 13 bases lay between the germline ends. CDR1 is SGDLS and CDR2 is YYNGEE in the germline V gene. The CDR3 reads CASSALDSYTDTQYF. The CDR3 region has the DNA TGTGCCAGCAGCGCCCTCGACTCCTACACAGATACGCAGTATTTT.

This sequence joins TRBV6-6 and TRBJ1-4; TRBD1 is a possible D gene (6 bases). The V end was cut by 8 bases, the J end by 8 bases, with 12 bases between. The CDR3 consists of 12 residues. Germline-derived CDR1 and CDR2 are MNHNY and SVGAGI (reference sequence). This CDR3 is CASRRGEEKLFF. The CDR3 region has the DNA TGTGCCAGCCGGAGGGGGGAGGAAAAACTGTTTTTT.

This rearrangement joins TRBV5-5 to TRBJ1-6, with a weak D call TRBD1 (6 bases). Germline V CDR1 and CDR2: SGHKS, YYEKEE (reference sequence). V dropped 0 bases and J dropped 10 bases, with 14 bases sitting between them. The CDR3 consists of 15 residues. The CDR3 loop reads CASSLEVTGRSPLHF. In nucleotides, the CDR3 is TGTGCCAGCAGCTTGGAGGTGACAGGTCGATCACCCCTCCACTTT.

The rearrangement links TRBV4-2 to TRBJ1-4; D uncertain. Germline V gives CDR1 LGHNA, CDR2 YNFKEQ. Trimming pared 0 bases from V and 0 bases from J, leaving 5 bases between. This CDR3 is 15 amino acids long. This chain's CDR3 is CASSQDITTNEKLFF. The CDR3 coding sequence is TGTGCCAGCAGCCAAGACATTACAACTAATGAAAAACTGTTTTTT.

This rearrangement joins TRBV12-5 to TRBJ2-3; 8 nucleotides align to TRBD2. The CDR3 has 17 amino acids. V was clipped by 4 bases and J by 0 bases; unmatched bases: 9. Germline V gene lookup returns CDR1 LGHNT and CDR2 FRNRAP. In DNA, the CDR3 is TGTGCTAGTGGTTCCCCCCGGGGGGGCGTTAGCACAGATACGCAGTATTTT. This encodes CASGSPRGGVSTDTQYF.

The chain links TRBV5-4 to TRBJ1-1; 10 bases match TRBD1. Germline loops: CDR1 SGHNT, CDR2 YYREEE (reference sequence). This CDR3 comprises 15 residues. The ends lost 2 bases at V and 3 bases at J; junction bases unmatched: 4. The CDR3: CASSFRDRGDTEAFF. The CDR3 coding sequence is TGTGCCAGCAGCTTCCGGGACAGGGGTGACACTGAAGCTTTCTTT.

V usage is TRBV10-3 and J usage is TRBJ1-4; tentatively, D is TRBD1 (5 bases). CDR3 length: 15 residues. The V and J ends lost 4 bases and 0 bases respectively, with 9 bases between them. The germline V gene encodes CDR1 ENHRY and CDR2 SYGVKD. The CDR3 coding sequence is TGTGCCATCAGTGGCGGGGGTACAACTAATGAAAAACTGTTTTTT. Translation: CAISGGGTTNEKLFF.